These 7 T cell receptor beta chains originate from one sample sequenced in a study of regulatory T cells in long-lasting Graves disease (dated by TCRdb to the early 2020s). This sample's time point label indicates: newly diagnosed GD, antithyroid drugs for less than 3 months. RNA was extracted from PBMCs in TRIzol for both TCR sequencing and RNA sequencing. Libraries were built with multiplex PCR. Sequencer: Illumina HiSeq 4000. To build TCR beta libraries, CDR3 regions were amplified by Arm-PCR using iRepertoire HTBI primers. The public reads were quality trimmed at Q25 with fastp and then assembled into clones with MiXCR by TCRdb, keeping productive beta chains. Every CDR3 protein is listed once, alongside the most common genes and DNA of its rows. The sample table lists approximately 540,000 distinct CDR3 sequences, around 12% of them with a count of one. Roughly 9.3% of the sample comes from the top ten.

These data were also filed under a second study, of T cells in Graves' hyperthyroidism and ophthalmopathy.

Source: peripheral blood mononuclear cells (PBMCs), taken at new diagnosis, from a patient treated with antithyroid drugs. The receptors derive from a woman in her twenties or thirties with Graves disease. Donor details come from another sample of the same person, matched by shared clones.

This clonotype was seen ten or more times. V and J are TRBV12-3 or TRBV12-4 and TRBJ2-1, with TRBD2 matching 8 bases. The CDR3 is 15 residues long. Unmatched junction bases numbered 9, after V lost 4 bases and J lost 7 bases. CDR3 nucleotide sequence: TGTGCCAGCAGTTCAACTAGCGGTGGGACAAATGAGCAGTTCTTC. This gives the protein CASSSTSGGTNEQFF.

There are many counts of this clonotype. This chain joins TRBV6-2 or TRBV6-3 and TRBJ2-1; 8 nucleotides match TRBD2. The length of the CDR3 is 13 residues. Germline trimming cut 6 bases from V and 9 bases from J; bases unmatched to any gene: 7. The germline V gene has CDR1 MNHEY and CDR2 SVGEGT. CDR3 residues: CASRTGRAFEQFF. CDR3 DNA: TGTGCCAGCAGGACCGGGAGGGCTTTTGAGCAGTTCTTC.

This clonotype was found many times. V is TRBV12-3 or TRBV12-4 and J is TRBJ1-5; D is unresolved. Trimming shortened V by 5 bases and J by 7 bases, and 12 bases separated the two germline ends. This CDR3 region has 13 residues. This CDR3 reads CASSEDLGQPQHF. The CDR3 DNA sequence: TGTGCCAGCAGTGAGGACTTGGGCCAGCCCCAGCATTTT.

This clonotype appeared many times. The chain links TRBV11-2 to TRBJ2-2; maybe TRBD1 (5 bases). CDR1 is SGHAT, CDR2 FQNNGV, per germline. V lost 7 bases and J 2 bases, leaving 11 bases between the germline ends. This CDR3 region has 14 residues. The chain's CDR3 is CASTRAVNTGELFF. The CDR3 DNA reads as TGTGCCAGCACCAGGGCGGTTAACACCGGGGAGCTGTTTTTT. Supplemented by reference TRBV11-2 and TRBJ2-2, the full variable domain reads EAGVAQSPRYKIIEKRQSVAFWCNPISGHATLYWYQQILGQGPKLLIQFQNNGVVDDSQLPKDRFSAERLKGVDSTLKIQPAKLEDSAVYLCASTRAVNTGELFFGEGSRLTVL.

This clonotype was observed at least ten times. The chain carries TRBV28 and TRBJ1-5; D gene unclear. The germline V gene encodes CDR1 MDHEN and CDR2 SYDVKM. The CDR3 is 13 residues long. V lost 6 bases and J lost 6, with 12 bases in between. The CDR3 DNA reads as TGTGCCAGCAGACGCTTAGTGGGTCAGCCCCAGCATTTT. Protein sequence: CASRRLVGQPQHF.

This clonotype was seen at least ten times. V usage is TRBV20-1 and J usage is TRBJ1-1; D may be TRBD1 (5 bases). Germline CDR1 reads DFQATT; CDR2 reads SNEGSKA (reference sequence). The ends were cut back, 3 bases at V and 0 bases at J, with 14 bases in the middle. The CDR3 contains 15 residues. CDR3 sequence reads: CSARSQRGVNTEAFF. The DNA of the CDR3 is TGCAGTGCTAGGAGTCAGCGGGGGGTGAACACTGAAGCTTTCTTT.

This clonotype came up many times. V and J are TRBV6-9 and TRBJ2-7; D not resolved. Between the trimmed V and J ends, which lost 2 bases and 2 bases, there was a span of 7 bases. Per the germline V gene, CDR1 is MNHGY and CDR2 is SVAAGI. The CDR3 consists of 13 residues. CDR3 amino acids: CASSYKSTYEQYF. CDR3 DNA sequence: TGTGCCAGCAGTTATAAATCAACCTACGAGCAGTACTTC.